The rows below give T cell receptor beta chains drawn from one sample of a study of cytomegalovirus exposure and HLA in healthy donors. The protocol was immunoSEQ multiplex PCR, while the TCRdb copy is restricted to in-frame clones and leaves out a portion. The table has around 110,000 clones, around 75% seen once; the top ten hold more than 1.5%. The sequenced material came from PBMCs. These receptor sequences come from a woman younger than 35 in good health and CMV-seronegative. The CDR3 runs from the conserved cysteine through the conserved F or W. The order of the fields is CDR3 protein, CDR3 DNA, D gene, J gene, clone size, V gene. D genes are given only for firm matches. Expanded clones are given a class, and other clones once, few, many or no size at all.

CDR3 protein: CASSLATGAWEKLFF
CDR3 DNA: TGTGCCAGCAGCTTGGCGACAGGGGCTTGGGAAAAACTGTTTTTT
D gene: TRBD1
J gene: TRBJ1-4
clone size: few
V gene: TRBV5-8

CDR3 protein: CASSYSSGVYEQYF
CDR3 DNA: TGTGCCAGCAGTTACTCGAGCGGGGTGTACGAGCAGTACTTC
D gene: TRBD2
J gene: TRBJ2-7
clone size: .
V gene: TRBV6-6

CDR3 protein: CASSLSGQSSSYEQYF
CDR3 DNA: TGTGCCAGCAGTTTATCGGGGCAGTCGAGCTCCTACGAGCAGTACTTC
D gene: .
J gene: TRBJ2-7
clone size: few
V gene: TRBV27

CDR3 protein: CASTLGGQGNNEQFF
CDR3 DNA: TGTGCCAGCACTCTGGGGGGACAGGGAAACAATGAGCAGTTCTTC
D gene: TRBD1
J gene: TRBJ2-1
clone size: .
V gene: TRBV7-2

CDR3 protein: CASSQAGTNYGYTF
CDR3 DNA: TGCGCCAGCAGCCAAGCGGGTACGAACTATGGCTACACCTTC
D gene: .
J gene: TRBJ1-2
clone size: .
V gene: TRBV4-1

CDR3 protein: CASSVDSNYGYTF
CDR3 DNA: TGTGCCAGCAGCGTCGACAGCAACTATGGCTACACCTTC
D gene: .
J gene: TRBJ1-2
clone size: .
V gene: TRBV9

CDR3 protein: CAWSGGQNRNEKLFF
CDR3 DNA: TGTGCCTGGAGTGGGGGACAGAACCGCAATGAAAAACTGTTTTTT
D gene: TRBD1
J gene: TRBJ1-4
clone size: .
V gene: TRBV30

CDR3 protein: CASSGDSSNSPLHF
CDR3 DNA: TGTGCCAGCAGTGGGGACAGCTCCAATTCACCCCTCCACTTT
D gene: TRBD1
J gene: TRBJ1-6
clone size: .
V gene: TRBV2

CDR3 protein: CASSEPAGSAYEQYF
CDR3 DNA: TGTGCCAGCAGTGAACCCGCAGGGTCAGCTTACGAGCAGTACTTC
D gene: .
J gene: TRBJ2-7
clone size: .
V gene: TRBV25-1

CDR3 protein: CASSEGTAETQYF
CDR3 DNA: TGCGCCAGCAGTGAAGGGACAGCCGAGACCCAGTACTTC
D gene: TRBD1
J gene: TRBJ2-5
clone size: .
V gene: TRBV10-1

CDR3 protein: CASGVGGAGELFF
CDR3 DNA: TGTGCCAGCGGGGTAGGGGGAGCCGGGGAGCTGTTTTTT
D gene: .
J gene: TRBJ2-2
clone size: .
V gene: TRBV2

CDR3 protein: CASDGGGATDTQYF
CDR3 DNA: TGTGCCTCCGACGGCGGGGGGGCCACAGATACGCAGTATTTT
D gene: TRBD2
J gene: TRBJ2-3
clone size: .
V gene: TRBV30

CDR3 protein: CASSEVAANQPQHF
CDR3 DNA: TGTGCCAGCAGTGAAGTGGCAGCGAATCAGCCCCAGCATTTT
D gene: .
J gene: TRBJ1-5
clone size: few
V gene: TRBV2